Sequencing of this T cell receptor beta chain was carried out in a study of regulatory T cells in long-lasting Graves disease. Findings and limits, study-wide: With a small sample size, accuracy may have been reduced. Among samples with persistent disease, TRBV28, TRBJ1-2 and TRBJ2-5 were favored. The study examined only peripheral blood, not thyroid tissue.

Combining iRepertoire HTBI primers with Arm-PCR of CDR3 regions, the authors built TCR beta libraries. TCRdb re-derived calls from the multiplex PCR reads in MiXCR, one entry per CDR3 protein. The sample gives 300,000 to 400,000 distinct CDR3 sequences, under 20% of which show up once; less than 40% is in the top ten. Of note for this clonotype: As yet, its antigen is unknown. A read error may explain this, as a much larger clone is one base away.

V was pared by 2 bases and J by 9 bases, with 14 bases between. This CDR3 region has 14 residues. Germline V CDR1 and CDR2: SNHLY, FYNNEI. Time point indicated: newly diagnosed GD, antithyroid drugs for less than 3 months. Preparation of the TCR library used RNA extracted from PBMCs. Under American Thyroid Association guidelines, Graves' disease was diagnosed. The V and J genes are TRBV2 and TRBJ2-1; tentatively, D is TRBD1 (5 bases). Sequences were derived from peripheral blood mononuclear cells (PBMCs), sampled at new diagnosis, from a patient treated with antithyroid drugs. The sequence came from a female donor with Graves disease. In nucleotides, the CDR3 is TGTGCCAGCAGTGAATTGGTCCAGGGCAGTGAGCAGTTCTTC. This translates into CASSELVQGSEQFF. Looking up the rest from reference TRBV2 and TRBJ2-1 gives the full variable domain: EPEVTQTPSHQVTQMGQEVILRCVPISNHLYFYWYRQILGQKVEFLVSFYNNEISEKSEIFDDQFSVERPDGSNFTLKIRSTKLEDSAMYFCASSELVQGSEQFFGPGTRLTVL.